The TCR beta chain under discussion was sequenced for a study of T cells in women clearing cervical HPV infection. The CDR3 is made up of 15 amino acids. J gave up 7 bases and V 0 bases, and 4 bases lay outside the gene matches. Germline CDR1 SGHTA, CDR2 FQGTGA. Points on this clone: Sequencing ends 3 residues short of the CDR3 end; the germline J gene provides the rest.

Profiled with immunoSEQ multiplex PCR; TCRdb holds only in-frame clones, not every one. The sample has 30,000 to 35,000 clones, and its top ten clones hold about 7%. Specimen: blood buffy coat. The V call is TRBV7-3, the J call TRBJ2-1; 9 bases align to TRBD2. This TCR came from a woman aged 18 to 69 with a cervical HPV16 infection that either progressed to CIN3+ or cleared (not recorded which). The CDR3 DNA, read in part, is TGTGCCAGCAGCTTAACTGCGGGGGGGAGTAATGAG. Translation gives CASSLTAGGSNE. In full, the CDR3 is CASSLTAGGSNEQFF.